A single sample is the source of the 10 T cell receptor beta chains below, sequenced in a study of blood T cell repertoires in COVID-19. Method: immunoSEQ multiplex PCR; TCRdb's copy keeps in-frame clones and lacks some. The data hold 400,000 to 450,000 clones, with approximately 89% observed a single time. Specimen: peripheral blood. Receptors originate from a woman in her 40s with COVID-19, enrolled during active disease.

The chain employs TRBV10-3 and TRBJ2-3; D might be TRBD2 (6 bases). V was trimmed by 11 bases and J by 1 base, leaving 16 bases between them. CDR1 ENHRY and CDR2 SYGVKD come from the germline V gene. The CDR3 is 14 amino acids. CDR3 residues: CASRPGLGTDTQYF. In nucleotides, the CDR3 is TGTGCCTCGCGTCCGGGACTGGGCACAGATACGCAGTATTTT.

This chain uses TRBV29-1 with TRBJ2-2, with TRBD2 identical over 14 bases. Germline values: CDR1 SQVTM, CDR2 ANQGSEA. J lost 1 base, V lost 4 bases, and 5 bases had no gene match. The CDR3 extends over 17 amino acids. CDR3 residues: CSVASGLAGVNTGELFF. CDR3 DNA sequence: TGCAGCGTTGCTTCGGGACTAGCGGGGGTGAACACCGGGGAGCTGTTTTTT.

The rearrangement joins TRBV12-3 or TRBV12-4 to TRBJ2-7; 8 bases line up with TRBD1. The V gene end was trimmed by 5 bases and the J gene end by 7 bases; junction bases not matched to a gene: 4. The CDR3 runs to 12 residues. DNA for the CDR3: TGTGCCAGCAGTCCACAGGGGGTGGAGCAGTACTTC. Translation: CASSPQGVEQYF.

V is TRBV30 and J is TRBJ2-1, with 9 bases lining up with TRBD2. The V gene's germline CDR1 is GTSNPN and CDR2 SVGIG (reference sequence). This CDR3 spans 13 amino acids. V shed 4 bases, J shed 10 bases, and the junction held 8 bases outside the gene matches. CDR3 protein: CAWTLGLAGEQFF. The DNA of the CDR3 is TGTGCCTGGACCTTGGGACTAGCTGGCGAGCAGTTCTTC.

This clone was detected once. CDR3 protein: CASSQAGQPNSPLHF. Here the CDR3 DNA reads TGCGCCAGCAGCCAAGCGGGACAGCCTAATTCACCCCTCCACTTT. V usage is TRBV4-3 and J usage is TRBJ1-6; 7 bases are a match to TRBD1. The germline V gene has CDR1 LGHNA and CDR2 YSLEER. This CDR3 region has 15 residues. The V and J ends lost 1 base and 6 bases, in that order; junction bases with no gene match: 3.

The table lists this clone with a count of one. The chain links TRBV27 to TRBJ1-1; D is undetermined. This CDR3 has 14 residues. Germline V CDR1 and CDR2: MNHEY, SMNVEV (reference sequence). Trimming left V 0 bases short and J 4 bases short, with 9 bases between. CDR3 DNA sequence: TGTGCCAGCAGTTTATCGATACGGTTCACTGAAGCTTTCTTT. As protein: CASSLSIRFTEAFF.

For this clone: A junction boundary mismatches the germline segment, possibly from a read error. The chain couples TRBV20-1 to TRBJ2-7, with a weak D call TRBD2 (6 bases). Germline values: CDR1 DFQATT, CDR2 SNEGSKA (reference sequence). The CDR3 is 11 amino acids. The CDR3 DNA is TGCAGTGCTAGGAGCGGGCCTCTGTTGGACTTC. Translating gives CSARSGPLLDF.

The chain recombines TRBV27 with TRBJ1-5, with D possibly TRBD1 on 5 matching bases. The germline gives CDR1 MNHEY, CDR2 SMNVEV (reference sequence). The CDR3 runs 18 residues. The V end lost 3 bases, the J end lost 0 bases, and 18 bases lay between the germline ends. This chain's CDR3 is CASSFLSGIENSNQPQHF. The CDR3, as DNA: TGTGCCAGCAGTTTTCTATCAGGGATTGAAAATAGCAATCAGCCCCAGCATTTT.

Here the CDR3 DNA reads TGTGCCAGTACCGATCAGGACAGGGGTTATCAGCCCCAGCATTTT. Amino acid sequence: CASTDQDRGYQPQHF. The genes are TRBV19 and TRBJ1-5, with 9 bases lining up with TRBD1. Germline CDR1 and CDR2: LNHDA and SQIVND (reference sequence). The CDR3 length is 15 residues. Trimming at V came to 7 bases and at J to 5 bases, leaving 9 bases not matched to a gene.

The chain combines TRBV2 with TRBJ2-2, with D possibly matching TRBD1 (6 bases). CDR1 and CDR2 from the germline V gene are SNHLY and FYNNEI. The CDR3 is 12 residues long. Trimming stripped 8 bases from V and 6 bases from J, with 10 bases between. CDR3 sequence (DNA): TGTGCCAGCGGACAGAGCCCCGGGGAGCTGTTTTTT. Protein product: CASGQSPGELFF.